Here is one T cell receptor (beta chain) with its context. The CDR3 has 15 residues. Germline CDR1 reads MNHEY; CDR2 reads SMNVEV (reference sequence). Trimming removed 5 bases from V and 7 bases from J; junction bases left unmatched: 9. This sample stems from a study of blood T cell repertoires in COVID-19. Sequencing was performed with immunoSEQ multiplex PCR; in TCRdb, only in-frame clones are kept and a portion is missing. Among more than 150,000 clones listed, under 85% were seen once. The chain couples TRBV27 to TRBJ2-3; 10 bases are a match to TRBD2. This clonotype was sampled from a man between 65 and 79 years old who had recovered from COVID-19. Sequenced: peripheral blood. CDR3 bases: TGTGCCAGCAGTCAACCTAGCGGGAGCATGAATACGCAGTATTTT. It encodes CASSQPSGSMNTQYF.